The rows below give T cell receptor beta chains drawn from one sample of a study of TIL therapy for anti-PD-1-resistant metastatic lung cancer. Libraries were prepared by immunoSEQ multiplex PCR; TCRdb keeps only in-frame clonotypes and omits some of them. The sample contains approximately 87,000 clones, roughly 65% of which appear only once. This sample comprised tumor tissue, obtained at baseline. These receptors were obtained from a person aged 25 to 80 with non-small cell lung cancer. The CDR3 runs from the conserved cysteine through the conserved F or W. D genes are given only for firm matches. Clone size is not always given. Where it is, it says once, few, many or a class for expanded clones.

V gene	J gene	clone size	D gene	CDR3 protein	CDR3 DNA
TRBV9	TRBJ2-7	few	.	CASGDYEQYF	TGTGCCAGCGGGGACTACGAGCAGTACTTC
TRBV9	TRBJ2-7	.	TRBD2	CASSVGLAAAYEQYF	TGTGCCAGCAGCGTAGGACTAGCGGCGGCCTACGAGCAGTACTTC
TRBV4-1	TRBJ1-6	many	TRBD1	CASSQTPGQGSSYNSPLHF	TGCGCCAGCAGCCAAACCCCGGGACAGGGAAGCTCCTATAATTCACCCCTCCACTTT
TRBV27	TRBJ2-3	once	.	CASSLRGSGTDTQYF	TGTGCCAGCAGTTTACGAGGGTCGGGCACAGATACGCAGTATTTT
TRBV18	TRBJ2-1	.	.	CASSPPQTSYNEQFF	TGTGCCAGCTCACCACCCCAGACCTCCTACAATGAGCAGTTCTTC
TRBV7-2	TRBJ2-7	.	TRBD2	CASSARLANYEQYF	TGTGCCAGCAGCGCCCGACTAGCGAACTACGAGCAGTACTTC
TRBV12-3/TRBV12-4	TRBJ2-7	few	.	CASTVQSSYEQYF	TGTGCCAGCACGGTTCAGAGCTCCTACGAGCAGTACTTC
TRBV3-1/TRBV3-2	TRBJ2-7	.	.	CASSQDWTEISPVLYF	TGTGCCAGCAGCCAAGATTGGACAGAGATTTCCCCGGTGCTGTACTTC
TRBV5-6	TRBJ2-3	many	.	CASSLGRLAVF	TGTGCCAGCAGCTTGGGTAGACTCGCGGTCTTT
TRBV6-1	TRBJ1-2	.	.	CASSERTGGYTF	TGTGCCAGCAGTGAACGAACCGGCGGCTACACCTTC
TRBV18	TRBJ2-3	.	TRBD2	CASSPKRGDTDTQYF	TGTGCCAGCTCACCAAAGCGGGGGGACACAGATACGCAGTATTTT
TRBV7-6	TRBJ2-3	.	TRBD2	CASSLAGGRTADTQYF	TGTGCCAGCAGCTTAGCGGGGGGGAGAACCGCAGATACGCAGTATTTT
TRBV7-7	TRBJ2-5	.	.	CASSEWTQETQYF	TGTGCTAGCAGCGAGTGGACGCAAGAGACCCAGTACTTC
TRBV5-1	TRBJ2-5	few	TRBD2	CASSLSAGEETQYF	TGCGCCAGCAGCTTGTCAGCGGGAGAGGAGACCCAGTACTTC
TRBV7-9	TRBJ1-2	.	.	CASSPTGYGYTF	TGTGCCAGCAGCCCGACAGGATATGGCTACACCTTC
TRBV7-9	TRBJ2-2	.	TRBD2	CASSLGLALNTGELFF	TGTGCCAGCAGCTTAGGACTAGCCCTGAACACCGGGGAGCTGTTTTTT
TRBV28	TRBJ2-2	.	TRBD1	CASSGWQGVSTGELFF	TGTGCCAGCAGTGGATGGCAGGGGGTAAGCACCGGGGAGCTGTTTTTT
TRBV10-3	TRBJ2-5	.	TRBD1	CATAMGQGALKTQYF	TGTGCCACCGCTATGGGACAGGGGGCGCTTAAGACCCAGTACTTC
TRBV7-2	TRBJ1-5	few	.	CASSLANRNQPQHF	TGTGCCAGCAGCTTAGCCAACAGGAATCAGCCCCAGCATTTT
TRBV7-3	TRBJ2-4	.	.	CASTGQLPRGKNIQYF	TGTGCCAGCACCGGACAGCTCCCAAGGGGGAAAAACATTCAGTACTTC
TRBV4-2	TRBJ2-3	.	TRBD2	CASSQETSGGADTQYF	TGTGCCAGCAGCCAAGAGACTAGCGGGGGTGCAGATACGCAGTATTTT
TRBV28	TRBJ1-4	.	.	CASKEATNEKLFF	TGTGCCAGCAAGGAGGCAACTAATGAAAAACTGTTTTTT
TRBV4-2	TRBJ2-1	once	TRBD2	CASSQSGTSASYNEQFF	TGTGCCAGCAGCCAATCTGGGACTAGCGCTTCCTACAATGAGCAGTTCTTC
TRBV24-1	TRBJ2-5	.	.	CATSDSLSFQETQYF	TGTGCCACCAGTGATAGCCTATCCTTCCAAGAGACCCAGTACTTC
TRBV6-2/TRBV6-3	TRBJ1-2	few	.	CASSLLENYGYTF	TGTGCCAGCAGTTTGCTTGAAAACTATGGCTACACCTTC
TRBV5-1	TRBJ1-3	.	.	CASSLASSGGNTIYF	TGCGCCAGCAGCTTGGCGTCCAGTGGTGGAAACACCATATATTTT
TRBV9	TRBJ2-2	.	.	CASSANTGELFF	TGTGCCAGCAGCGCGAACACCGGGGAGCTGTTTTTT
TRBV28	TRBJ2-7	.	TRBD2	CASSLGAASGSGYEQYF	TGTGCCAGCAGTTTAGGGGCCGCTAGCGGGAGTGGTTACGAGCAGTACTTC
TRBV21-1	TRBJ2-3	.	.	CASSKGRIEDGPGTDTQYF	TGTGCCAGCAGCAAAGGGAGGATTGAGGATGGCCCGGGCACAGATACGCAGTATTTT
TRBV7-3	TRBJ2-1	.	TRBD1	CASSKIDRGNYNEQFF	TGTGCCAGCAGCAAAATCGACAGGGGGAATTACAATGAGCAGTTCTTC
TRBV18	TRBJ2-1	.	TRBD2	CASSPAVAGGSYNEQFF	TGTGCCAGCTCACCAGCGGTAGCGGGAGGTTCCTACAATGAGCAGTTCTTC
TRBV7-2	TRBJ2-3	.	.	CASREYVASASDTQYF	TGTGCCAGCAGAGAATACGTGGCTAGCGCCTCAGATACGCAGTATTTT
TRBV7-2	TRBJ1-2	.	TRBD1	CASSSDRVGAYTF	TGTGCCAGCAGCTCGGACAGGGTAGGAGCCTACACCTTC
TRBV12-3/TRBV12-4	TRBJ2-2	few	.	CASNPTGELFF	TGTGCCAGCAACCCAACCGGGGAGCTGTTTTTT
TRBV19	TRBJ2-3	.	TRBD1	CASSMDGDRGTDTQYF	TGTGCCAGTAGTATGGACGGGGACAGGGGGACAGATACGCAGTATTTT
TRBV11-2	TRBJ2-5	.	.	CASSLGGPRAQYF	TGTGCCAGCAGCTTAGGTGGGCCCAGGGCCCAGTACTTC
TRBV10-3	TRBJ1-2	few	.	CAISEREDYGYTF	TGTGCCATCAGTGAAAGGGAAGACTATGGCTACACCTTC
TRBV28	TRBJ1-1	.	.	CASTPPRGKAFF	TGTGCCAGCACCCCCCCCCGGGGGAAAGCTTTCTTT
TRBV29-1	TRBJ1-1	few	.	CSVAEQGNTEAFF	TGCAGCGTTGCCGAGCAGGGGAACACTGAAGCTTTCTTT
TRBV7-2	TRBJ2-3	.	.	CASSLYLTTDTQYF	TGTGCCAGCAGCTTATACCTTACCACAGATACGCAGTATTTT
TRBV5-1	TRBJ2-2	.	.	CASRGEDTGELFF	TGCGCCAGCAGGGGGGAGGACACCGGGGAGCTGTTTTTT
TRBV9	TRBJ1-4	few	TRBD1	CASSSQDRPSEKLFF	TGTGCCAGCAGCTCCCAGGACAGGCCGAGTGAAAAACTGTTTTTT